Following are 7 T cell receptor beta chains from one sample sequenced in a study of PD-1 blockade in classical Hodgkin lymphoma. Sequenced by immunoSEQ multiplex PCR; TCRdb stores in-frame clones only, minus some. The repertoire holds more than 10,000 clones, with around 77% as singletons. Relapse was seen in all patients after autologous stem cell transplantation, and brentuximab vedotin exposure was variable. This specimen was peripheral blood mononuclear cells (PBMCs), taken at baseline. These receptors were collected from a human donor with classical Hodgkin lymphoma.

The genes are TRBV10-3 and TRBJ2-1; 12 nucleotides match TRBD2. Germline trimming cut 6 bases from V and 7 bases from J; bases unmatched to any gene: 10. This CDR3 is 16 amino acids long. CDR1 and CDR2 (germline): ENHRY, SYGVKD. Written as DNA, the CDR3 is TGTGCCATCAGGAGGACCGCTAGCGGGGGGGCGAATGAGCAGTTCTTC. Protein: CAIRRTASGGANEQFF.

The rearrangement uses TRBV5-4 and TRBJ2-7; the match to TRBD1 covers 7 bases. The germline gives CDR1 SGHNT, CDR2 YYREEE (reference sequence). V shed 3 bases, J shed 9 bases, and the junction held 12 bases outside the gene matches. The CDR3 is made up of 14 amino acids. The CDR3 bases are TGTGCCAGCAGCTCGACAGGGTCCCGGGTAGGGCAGTACTTC. Protein product: CASSSTGSRVGQYF.

This clone has only one observation. The rearrangement joins TRBV7-2 to TRBJ2-2, with 7 nucleotides matching TRBD1. With V trimmed by 1 base and J by 1 base, 0 bases remained unmatched. Germline assignment: CDR1 SGHTA and CDR2 FQGNSA. The CDR3 has 15 amino acids. CDR3 in amino acids: CASSLGTGNTGELFF. The CDR3, as DNA: TGTGCCAGCAGCTTAGGGACAGGGAACACCGGGGAGCTGTTTTTT.

The V and J genes are TRBV7-9 and TRBJ1-1; 8 nucleotides match TRBD1. The germline gives CDR1 SEHNR, CDR2 FQNEAQ (reference sequence). The junction had 3 bases not matched to a gene; V was cut back by 5 bases and J by 1 base. The CDR3 runs to 14 residues. In DNA, the CDR3 is TGTGCCAGCAGCAACACAGGGGGGAACACTGAAGCTTTCTTT. Encoded protein: CASSNTGGNTEAFF.

CDR3 nucleotide sequence: TGCGCCAGCAGCCTCGCAGGGGTTTCCTATAATTCACCCCTCCACTTT. Protein sequence: CASSLAGVSYNSPLHF. The rearrangement uses TRBV5-1 and TRBJ1-6; possible D gene TRBD1, 6 bases. This CDR3 has 16 amino acids. The germline V gene has CDR1 SGHRS and CDR2 YFSETQ. V was cut by 4 bases and J by 1 base, with 12 bases left in between.

The CDR3 loop is CASSSGQGNYGYTF. CDR3 in DNA: TGCGCCAGCAGCTCCGGACAGGGGAACTATGGCTACACCTTC. J is TRBJ1-2 and V is TRBV5-1; 9 bases fit TRBD1. Germline assignment: CDR1 SGHRS and CDR2 YFSETQ. This CDR3 is built from 14 residues. With V trimmed by 3 bases and J by 2 bases, 2 bases remained unmatched.

The V and J genes are TRBV7-9 and TRBJ1-2; D remains ambiguous. Trimming shortened V by 1 base and J by 5 bases, and 8 bases separated the two germline ends. The CDR3 contains 13 residues. Germline V gives CDR1 SEHNR, CDR2 FQNEAQ (reference sequence). DNA of the CDR3: TGTGCCAGCAGCTTAGATGTCAGTTATGGCTACACCTTC. It specifies CASSLDVSYGYTF.